This T cell receptor (beta chain) was documented in a study of blood T cell repertoires in COVID-19. Study summary: The samples span acute and convalescent COVID-19 from the United States, Italy and Spain. T cells, B-cell-depleted T cells, or PBMCs provided the cDNA or gDNA that served as material.

Trimming took 5 bases from V and 7 from J, leaving 9 bases between them. The CDR3 runs 12 residues. The germline V gene has CDR1 SEHNR and CDR2 FQNEAQ (reference sequence). How the authors handled the data: Estimates of nucleated cell counts were drawn from the amplification of reference gene primers. The assay was immunoSEQ multiplex PCR, and TCRdb's table has in-frame clones only and misses some. V and J calls plus clone size are reproduced from that table; the DNA served to infer D and trimming. Of just under 95,000 clones in the sample, 80% were seen once. The sequence was collected from a human donor in a cohort sampled during active COVID-19. Specimen: peripheral blood. V and J are TRBV7-9 and TRBJ2-1, with a weak D call TRBD2 (6 bases). The CDR3 DNA reads as TGTGCCAGCAGCACGACTAGAAATGAGCAGTTCTTC. It encodes CASSTTRNEQFF.